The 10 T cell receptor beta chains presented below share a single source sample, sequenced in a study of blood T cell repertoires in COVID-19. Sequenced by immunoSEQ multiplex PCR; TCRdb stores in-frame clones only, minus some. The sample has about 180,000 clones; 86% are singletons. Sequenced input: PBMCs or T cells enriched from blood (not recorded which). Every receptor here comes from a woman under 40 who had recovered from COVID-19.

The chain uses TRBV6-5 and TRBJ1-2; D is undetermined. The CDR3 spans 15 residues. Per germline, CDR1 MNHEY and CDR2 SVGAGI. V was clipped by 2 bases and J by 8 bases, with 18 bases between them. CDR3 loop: CASSYGPDSRGGYTF. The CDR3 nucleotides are TGTGCCAGCAGTTACGGGCCAGACTCAAGAGGGGGCTACACCTTC.

DNA for the CDR3: TGTGCCACCAGCAGAGGTCAGGTCTTCTCTGGAAACACCATATATTTT. Translation: CATSRGQVFSGNTIYF. This chain joins TRBV15 and TRBJ1-3; D not resolved. The CDR3 has 16 residues. Germline lookup yields CDR1 LNHNV and CDR2 YYDKDF (reference sequence). Trimming shortened V by 1 base and J by 0 bases, and 10 bases separated the two germline ends.

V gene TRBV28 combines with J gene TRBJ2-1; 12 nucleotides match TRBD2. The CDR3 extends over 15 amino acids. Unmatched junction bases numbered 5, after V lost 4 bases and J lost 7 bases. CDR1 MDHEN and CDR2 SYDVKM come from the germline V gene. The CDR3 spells CASSSGLAGLNEQFF. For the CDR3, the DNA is TGTGCCAGCAGTTCCGGACTAGCGGGACTAAATGAGCAGTTCTTC. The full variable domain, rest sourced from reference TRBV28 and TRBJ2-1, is DVKVTQSSRYLVKRTGEKVFLECVQDMDHENMFWYRQDPGLGLRLIYFSYDVKMKEKGDIPEGYSVSREKKERFSLILESASTNQTSMYLCASSSGLAGLNEQFFGPGTRLTVL.

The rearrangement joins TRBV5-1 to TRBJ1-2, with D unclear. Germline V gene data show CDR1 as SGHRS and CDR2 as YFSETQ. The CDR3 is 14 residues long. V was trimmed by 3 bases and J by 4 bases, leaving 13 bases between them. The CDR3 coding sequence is TGCGCCAGCAGCTGGACGGGAGCTGCCTATGGCTACACCTTC. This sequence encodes CASSWTGAAYGYTF.

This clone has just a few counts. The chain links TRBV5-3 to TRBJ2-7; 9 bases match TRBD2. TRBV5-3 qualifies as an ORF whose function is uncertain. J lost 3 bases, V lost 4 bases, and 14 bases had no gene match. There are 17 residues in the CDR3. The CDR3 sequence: CARSVKSPGTSFYEQYF. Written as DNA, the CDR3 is TGTGCCAGAAGCGTAAAATCCCCCGGGACTAGCTTCTACGAGCAGTACTTC.

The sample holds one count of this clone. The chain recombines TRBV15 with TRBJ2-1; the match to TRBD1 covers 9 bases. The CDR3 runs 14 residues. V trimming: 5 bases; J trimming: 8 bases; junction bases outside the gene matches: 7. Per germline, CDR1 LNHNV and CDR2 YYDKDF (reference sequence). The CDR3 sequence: CATSERRTGDEQFF. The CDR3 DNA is TGTGCCACCAGCGAGAGAAGGACAGGGGATGAGCAGTTCTTC.

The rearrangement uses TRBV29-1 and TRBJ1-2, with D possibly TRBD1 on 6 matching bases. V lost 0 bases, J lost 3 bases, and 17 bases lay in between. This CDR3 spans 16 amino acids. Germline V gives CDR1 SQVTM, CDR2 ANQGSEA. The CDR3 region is CSVEDLSGATHYGYTF. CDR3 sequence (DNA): TGCAGCGTTGAAGATCTTTCAGGGGCCACCCACTATGGCTACACCTTC. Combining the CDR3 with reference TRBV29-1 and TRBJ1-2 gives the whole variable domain SAVISQKPSRDICQRGTSLTIQCQVDSQVTMMFWYRQQPGQSLTLIATANQGSEATYESGFVIDKFPISRPNLTFSTLTVSNMSPEDSSIYLCSVEDLSGATHYGYTFGSGTRLTVV.

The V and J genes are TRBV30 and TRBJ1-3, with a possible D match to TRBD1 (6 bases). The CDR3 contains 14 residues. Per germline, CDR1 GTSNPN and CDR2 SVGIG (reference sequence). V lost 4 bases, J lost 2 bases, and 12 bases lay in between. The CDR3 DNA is TGTGCCTGGATGCTGGGGGCGACTGGAAACACCATATATTTT. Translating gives CAWMLGATGNTIYF.

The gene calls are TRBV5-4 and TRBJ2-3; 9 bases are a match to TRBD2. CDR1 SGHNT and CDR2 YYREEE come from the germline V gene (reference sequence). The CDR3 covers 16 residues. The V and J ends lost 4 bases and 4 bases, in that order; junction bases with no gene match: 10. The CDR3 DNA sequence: TGTGCCAGCAGCCCAAACCCGCGGGAGGGGGCAGATACGCAGTATTTT. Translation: CASSPNPREGADTQYF.

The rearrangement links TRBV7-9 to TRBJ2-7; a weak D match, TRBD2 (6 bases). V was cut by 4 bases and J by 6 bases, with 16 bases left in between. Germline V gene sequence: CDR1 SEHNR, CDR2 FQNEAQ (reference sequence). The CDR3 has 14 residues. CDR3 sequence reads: CASSSSGRLGEQYF. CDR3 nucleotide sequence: TGTGCCAGCAGCTCCTCAGGGAGGTTGGGCGAGCAGTACTTC.